This T cell receptor beta chain was identified in a study of T cell repertoires in cytomegalovirus infection. Study in general: The public TCR beta signatures pointed to both CMV infection and matching HLA type.

The study's findings and limits: Clonotype analysis showed dominance of the ex vivo response by HLA-C-restricted CMV-specific TCR beta clonotypes. There were carriers of CMV plus the relevant HLA, and cumulative public TCR beta family frequency identified them.

The CDR3 length is 12 residues. CDR1 and CDR2 (germline): SQVTM, ANQGSEA. The germline V and J ends were trimmed by 6 bases and 4 bases, with 12 bases remaining between them. Turning to this clonotype: The antigen remains undetermined.

TCRdb passed the reads through MiXCR, listing each CDR3 protein once. This sample has about half a million distinct CDR3 sequences, with around a third found just once. The chain employs TRBV29-1 and TRBJ1-2; perhaps TRBD1 as D (5 bases). This specimen was cultured PBMCs, taken from culture after CMV antigen stimulation. The TCR was taken from a human donor in good health (CMV status not recorded). Some clones in this sample may be carry-over from other donors' samples. CDR3 in amino acids: CSVRDGGYGYTF. In nucleotides, the CDR3 is TGCAGCGTAAGGGACGGAGGCTATGGCTACACCTTC.